Following are 5 T cell receptor beta chains from one sample sequenced in a study of blood T cell repertoires in COVID-19. Only in-frame clones appear in the TCRdb table, and some are missing; sequencing was by immunoSEQ multiplex PCR. Of over 130,000 clones listed, 75% to 90% are singletons. Sample: peripheral blood. The receptors here all came from a woman older than 75 with acute or convalescent COVID-19.

The V call is TRBV4-2, the J call TRBJ2-7, with TRBD1 matching 9 bases. CDR1 is LGHNA, CDR2 YNFKEQ, per germline. The CDR3 is 18 amino acids. Trimming at V came to 1 base and at J to 4 bases, leaving 14 bases not matched to a gene. The CDR3 DNA is TGTGCCAGCAGCCAAGGGTTGACAGGGGGTCCTTCTCAGTACGAGCAGTACTTC. It codes for CASSQGLTGGPSQYEQYF.

This chain uses TRBV30 with TRBJ2-1; D gene uncertain. This CDR3 has 15 residues. Germline CDR1 is GTSNPN and CDR2 is SVGIG (reference sequence). Trimming took 0 bases from V and 5 from J, leaving 14 bases between them. CDR3 protein: CAWSVLESRHNEQFF. The CDR3 DNA sequence: TGTGCCTGGAGTGTCCTAGAGAGTAGACACAATGAGCAGTTCTTC.

The genes are TRBV28 and TRBJ1-6, with 8 bases aligning to TRBD1. Germline V gives CDR1 MDHEN, CDR2 SYDVKM. With 8 bases clipped from V and 4 bases from J, the junction kept 10 bases outside the gene matches. This CDR3 has 16 amino acids. The DNA of the CDR3 is TGTGCCAGCTTACCAGGGGGCGCGAATTATAATTCACCCCTCCACTTT. Protein sequence: CASLPGGANYNSPLHF.

This chain links TRBV25-1 with TRBJ2-7, with D possibly being TRBD2 (7 bases). This CDR3 comprises 13 residues. Germline CDR1 and CDR2: MGHDK and SYGVNS. The V gene lost 11 bases and the J gene lost 4 bases, with 18 bases spanning the gap. CDR3 sequence: CASKGGGVYEQYF. CDR3 sequence (DNA): TGTGCCTCCAAGGGGGGGGGTGTATACGAGCAGTACTTC.

The CDR3 nucleotides are TGTGCCAGCAGCCATCCTCGACGACAGAAAGGCTACACCTTC. It translates to CASSHPRRQKGYTF. The chain employs TRBV4-2 and TRBJ1-2; maybe TRBD1 (5 bases). Trimming removed 3 bases at V and 8 bases at J, with 16 bases between. Per germline, CDR1 LGHNA and CDR2 YNFKEQ. This CDR3 has 14 residues.